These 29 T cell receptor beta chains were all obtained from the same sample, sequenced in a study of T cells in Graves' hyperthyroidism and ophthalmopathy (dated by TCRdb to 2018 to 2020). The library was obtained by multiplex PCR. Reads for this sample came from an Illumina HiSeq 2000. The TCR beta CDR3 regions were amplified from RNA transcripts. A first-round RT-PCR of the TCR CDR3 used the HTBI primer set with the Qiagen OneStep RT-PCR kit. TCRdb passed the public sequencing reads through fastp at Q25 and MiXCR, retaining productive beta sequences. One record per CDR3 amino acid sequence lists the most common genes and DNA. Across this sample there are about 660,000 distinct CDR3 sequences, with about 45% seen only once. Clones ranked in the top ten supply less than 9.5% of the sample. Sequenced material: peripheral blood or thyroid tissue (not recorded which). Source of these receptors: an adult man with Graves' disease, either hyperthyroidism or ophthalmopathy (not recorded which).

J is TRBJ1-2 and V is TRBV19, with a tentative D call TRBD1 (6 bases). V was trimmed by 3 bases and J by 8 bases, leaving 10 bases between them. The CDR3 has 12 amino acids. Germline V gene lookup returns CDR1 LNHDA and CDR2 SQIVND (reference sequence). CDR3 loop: CASSIAGQGYTF. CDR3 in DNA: TGTGCCAGTAGTATCGCAGGACAGGGCTACACCTTC.

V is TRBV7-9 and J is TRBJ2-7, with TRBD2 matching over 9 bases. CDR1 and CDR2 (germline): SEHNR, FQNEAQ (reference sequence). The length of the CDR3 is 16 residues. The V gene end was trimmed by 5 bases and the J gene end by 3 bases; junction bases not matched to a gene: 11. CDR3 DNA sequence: TGTGCCAGCAGCCAAGAAGGGGGCGGGGGGGGCTACGAGCAGTACTTC. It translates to CASSQEGGGGGYEQYF.

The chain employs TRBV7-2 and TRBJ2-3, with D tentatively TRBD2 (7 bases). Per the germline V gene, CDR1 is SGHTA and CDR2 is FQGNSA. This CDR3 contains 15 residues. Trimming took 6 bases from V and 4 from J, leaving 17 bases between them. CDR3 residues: CASSWTAGNSDTQYF. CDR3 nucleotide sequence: TGTGCCAGCAGTTGGACAGCGGGGAACTCAGATACGCAGTATTTT.

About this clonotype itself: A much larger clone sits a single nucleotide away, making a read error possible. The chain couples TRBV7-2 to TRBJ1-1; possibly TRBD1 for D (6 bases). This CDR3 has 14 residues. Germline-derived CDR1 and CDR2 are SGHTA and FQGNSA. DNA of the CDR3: TGTGCCAGCAGCTTTTACAGGGCCGACACTGAAGCTTTGTTT. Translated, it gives CASSFYRADTEALF.

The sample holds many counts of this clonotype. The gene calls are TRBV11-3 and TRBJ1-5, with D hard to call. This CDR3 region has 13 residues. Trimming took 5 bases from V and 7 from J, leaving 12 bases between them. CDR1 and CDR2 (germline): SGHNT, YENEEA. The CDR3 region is CASSPDRRQPQHF. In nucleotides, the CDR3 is TGTGCCAGCAGCCCTGACCGTAGACAGCCCCAGCATTTT.

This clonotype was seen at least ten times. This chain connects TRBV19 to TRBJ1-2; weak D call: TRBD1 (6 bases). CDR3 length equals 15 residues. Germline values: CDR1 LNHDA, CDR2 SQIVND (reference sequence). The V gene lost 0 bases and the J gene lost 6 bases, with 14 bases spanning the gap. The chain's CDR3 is CASSIDAAGGNGYTF. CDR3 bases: TGTGCCAGTAGTATAGATGCGGCCGGGGGCAATGGCTACACCTTC.

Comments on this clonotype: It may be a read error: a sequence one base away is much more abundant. The CDR3 sequence: CSVEEEGIGLYEQYF. CDR3 nucleotide sequence: TGCAGCGTTGAAGAAGAAGGGATCGGCCTCTACGAGCAGTACTTC. The chain has TRBV29-1 and TRBJ2-7; D unresolved. The CDR3 is 15 amino acids. The germline V gene encodes CDR1 SQVTM and CDR2 ANQGSEA. The V end was cut by 0 bases, the J end by 3 bases, with 15 bases between.

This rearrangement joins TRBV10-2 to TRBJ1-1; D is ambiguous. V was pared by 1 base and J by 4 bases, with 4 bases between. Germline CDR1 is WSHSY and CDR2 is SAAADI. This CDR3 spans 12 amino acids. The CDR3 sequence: CASSEFVTEAFF. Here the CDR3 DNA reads TGCGCCAGCAGTGAGTTTGTCACTGAAGCTTTCTTT.

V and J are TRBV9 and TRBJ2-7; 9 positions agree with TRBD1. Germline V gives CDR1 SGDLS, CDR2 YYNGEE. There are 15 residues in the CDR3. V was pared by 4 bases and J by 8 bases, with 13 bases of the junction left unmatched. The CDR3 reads CASSFPGQGNPQQYF. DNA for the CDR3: TGTGCCAGCAGCTTCCCGGGACAGGGTAATCCCCAGCAGTACTTC.

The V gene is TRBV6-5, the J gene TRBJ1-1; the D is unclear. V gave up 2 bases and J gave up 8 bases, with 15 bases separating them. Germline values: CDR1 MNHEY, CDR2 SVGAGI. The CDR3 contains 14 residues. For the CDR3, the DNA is TGTGCCAGCAGTTACAAAAGGACTATACCAGAAGCTTTCTTT. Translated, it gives CASSYKRTIPEAFF.

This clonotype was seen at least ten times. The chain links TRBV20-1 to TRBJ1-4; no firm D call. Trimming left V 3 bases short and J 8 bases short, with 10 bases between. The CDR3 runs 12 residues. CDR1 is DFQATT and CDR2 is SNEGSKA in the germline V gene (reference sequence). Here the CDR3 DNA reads TGCAGTGCTAGGACCACGGACGAAAAACTGTTTTTT. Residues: CSARTTDEKLFF.

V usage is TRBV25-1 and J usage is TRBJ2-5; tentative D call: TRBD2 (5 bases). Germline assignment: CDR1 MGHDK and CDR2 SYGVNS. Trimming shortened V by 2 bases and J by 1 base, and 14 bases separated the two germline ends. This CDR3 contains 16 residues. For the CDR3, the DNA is TGTGCCAGCAGTGAAGCGCGGGCTAGCCCCCAAGAGACCCAGTACTTC. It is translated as CASSEARASPQETQYF.

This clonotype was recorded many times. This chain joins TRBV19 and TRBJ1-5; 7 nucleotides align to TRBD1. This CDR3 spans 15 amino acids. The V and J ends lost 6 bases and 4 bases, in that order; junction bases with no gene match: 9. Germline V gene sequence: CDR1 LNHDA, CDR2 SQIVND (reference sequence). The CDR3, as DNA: TGTGCCAGTAGCCGGGGGACAGTGCTGAATCAGCCCCAGCATTTT. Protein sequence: CASSRGTVLNQPQHF.

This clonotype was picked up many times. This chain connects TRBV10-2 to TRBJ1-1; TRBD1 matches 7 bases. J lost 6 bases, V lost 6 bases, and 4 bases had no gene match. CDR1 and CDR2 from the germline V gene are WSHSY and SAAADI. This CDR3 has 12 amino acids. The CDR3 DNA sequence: TGCGCCAGCAGCAGGACAGGCTCTGAAGCTTTCTTT. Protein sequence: CASSRTGSEAFF.

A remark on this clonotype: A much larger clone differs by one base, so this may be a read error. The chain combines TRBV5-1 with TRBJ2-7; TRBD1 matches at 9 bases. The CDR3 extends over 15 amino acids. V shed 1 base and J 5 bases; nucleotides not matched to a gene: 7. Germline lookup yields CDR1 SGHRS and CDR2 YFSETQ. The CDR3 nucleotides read TGCGCCAGCAGCTTGCTGGGACAGGGCACCGACGAGCAGTACTTC. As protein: CASSLLGQGTDEQYF.

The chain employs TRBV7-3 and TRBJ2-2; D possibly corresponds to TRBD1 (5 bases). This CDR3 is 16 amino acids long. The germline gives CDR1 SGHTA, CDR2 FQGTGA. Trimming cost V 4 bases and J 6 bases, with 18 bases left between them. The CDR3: CASSYTGATKAGELFF. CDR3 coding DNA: TGTGCCAGCAGCTACACTGGGGCGACAAAAGCCGGGGAGCTGTTTTTT.

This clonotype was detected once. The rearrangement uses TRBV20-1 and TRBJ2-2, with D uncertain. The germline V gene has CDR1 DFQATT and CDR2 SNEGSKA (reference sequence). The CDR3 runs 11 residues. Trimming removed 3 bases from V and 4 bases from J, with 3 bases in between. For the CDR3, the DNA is TGCAGTGCTAGTACCACCGGGGAGCTGTTTTTT. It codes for CSASTTGELFF.

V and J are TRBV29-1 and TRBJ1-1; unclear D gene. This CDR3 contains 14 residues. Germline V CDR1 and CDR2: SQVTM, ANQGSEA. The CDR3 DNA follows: TGCCAAACCCGGGAGGTAGGCTACTACACTGAAGCTTTCTTT. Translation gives CQTREVGYYTEAFF.

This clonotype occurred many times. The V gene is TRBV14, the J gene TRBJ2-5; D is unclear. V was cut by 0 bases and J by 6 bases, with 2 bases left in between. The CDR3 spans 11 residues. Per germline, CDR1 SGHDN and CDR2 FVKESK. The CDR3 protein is CASSQDKTQYF. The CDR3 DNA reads TGTGCCAGCAGCCAAGATAAGACCCAGTACTTC.

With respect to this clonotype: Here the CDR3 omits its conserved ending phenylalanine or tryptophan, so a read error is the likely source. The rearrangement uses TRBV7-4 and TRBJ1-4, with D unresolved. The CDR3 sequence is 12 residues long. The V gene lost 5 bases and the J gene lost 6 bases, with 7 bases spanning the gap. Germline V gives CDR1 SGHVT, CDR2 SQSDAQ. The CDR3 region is CASSGIHEKLFL. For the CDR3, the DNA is TGTGCCAGCAGCGGGATACATGAAAAACTGTTTTTA.

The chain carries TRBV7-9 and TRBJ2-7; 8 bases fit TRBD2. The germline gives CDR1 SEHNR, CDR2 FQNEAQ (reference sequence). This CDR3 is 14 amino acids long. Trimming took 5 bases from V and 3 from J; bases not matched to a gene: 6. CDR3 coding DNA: TGTGCCAGCAGCCCTAGCGGGCAGATCTACGAGCAGTACTTC. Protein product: CASSPSGQIYEQYF.

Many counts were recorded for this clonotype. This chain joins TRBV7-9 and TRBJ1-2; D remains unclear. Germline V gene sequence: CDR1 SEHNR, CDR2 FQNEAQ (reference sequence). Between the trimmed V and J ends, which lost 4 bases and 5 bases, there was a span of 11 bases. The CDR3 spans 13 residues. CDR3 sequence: CASSSDSRYGYTF. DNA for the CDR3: TGTGCCAGCAGCTCCGACTCAAGATATGGCTACACCTTC. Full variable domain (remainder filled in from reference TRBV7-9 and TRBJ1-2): DTGVSQNPRHKITKRGQNVTFRCDPISEHNRLYWYRQTLGQGPEFLTYFQNEAQLEKSRLLSDRFSAERPKGSFSTLEIQRTEQGDSAMYLCASSSDSRYGYTFGSGTRLTVV.

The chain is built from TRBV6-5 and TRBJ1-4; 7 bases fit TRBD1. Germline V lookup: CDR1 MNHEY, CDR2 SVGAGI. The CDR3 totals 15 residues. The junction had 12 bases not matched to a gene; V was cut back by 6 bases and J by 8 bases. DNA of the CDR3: TGTGCCAGCAGCCAAGAGACAGGGCGAAGCGAAAAACTGTTTTTT. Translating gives CASSQETGRSEKLFF.

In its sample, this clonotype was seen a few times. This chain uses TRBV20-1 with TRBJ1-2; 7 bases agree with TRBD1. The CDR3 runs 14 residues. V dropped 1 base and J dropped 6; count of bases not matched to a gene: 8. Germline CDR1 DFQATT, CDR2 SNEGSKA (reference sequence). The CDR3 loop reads CSARVTGEVDGYTF. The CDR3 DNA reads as TGCAGTGCTAGAGTCACAGGGGAGGTTGATGGCTACACCTTC.

Written as DNA, the CDR3 is TGTGCCAGCACCAGACAGGGGGGGTACACTGAAGCTTTCTTT. It codes for CASTRQGGYTEAFF. The chain combines TRBV7-9 with TRBJ1-1, with 9 bases matching TRBD1. This CDR3 has 14 residues. V dropped 7 bases and J dropped 3; count of bases not matched to a gene: 6. CDR1 SEHNR and CDR2 FQNEAQ come from the germline V gene (reference sequence).

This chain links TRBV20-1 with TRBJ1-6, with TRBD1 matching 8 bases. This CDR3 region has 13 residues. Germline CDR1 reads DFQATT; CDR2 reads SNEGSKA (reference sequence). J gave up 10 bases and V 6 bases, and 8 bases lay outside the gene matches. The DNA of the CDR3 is TGCAGTGCCGATACACAGGGGGAATCACCCCTCCACTTT. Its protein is CSADTQGESPLHF.

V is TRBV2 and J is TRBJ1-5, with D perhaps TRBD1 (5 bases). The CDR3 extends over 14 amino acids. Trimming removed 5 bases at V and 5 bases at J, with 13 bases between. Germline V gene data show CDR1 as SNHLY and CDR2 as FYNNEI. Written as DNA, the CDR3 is TGTGCCAGCAGTTATCCTGGAGGGGATCAGCCCCAGCATTTT. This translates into CASSYPGGDQPQHF. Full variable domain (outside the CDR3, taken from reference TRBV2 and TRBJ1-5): EPEVTQTPSHQVTQMGQEVILRCVPISNHLYFYWYRQILGQKVEFLVSFYNNEISEKSEIFDDQFSVERPDGSNFTLKIRSTKLEDSAMYFCASSYPGGDQPQHFGDGTRLSIL.

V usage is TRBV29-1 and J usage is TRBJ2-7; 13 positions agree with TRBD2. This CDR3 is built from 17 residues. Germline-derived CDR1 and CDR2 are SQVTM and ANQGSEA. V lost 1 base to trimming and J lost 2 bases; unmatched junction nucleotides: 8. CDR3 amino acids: CSVEGGTSGISPYEQYF. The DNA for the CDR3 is TGCAGCGTTGAAGGGGGGACTAGCGGGATATCGCCCTACGAGCAGTACTTC.

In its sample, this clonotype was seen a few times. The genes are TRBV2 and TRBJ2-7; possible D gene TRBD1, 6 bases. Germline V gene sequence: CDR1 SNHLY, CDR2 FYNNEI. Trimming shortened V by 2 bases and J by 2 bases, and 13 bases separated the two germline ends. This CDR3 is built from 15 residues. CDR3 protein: CASSELQGATYEQYF. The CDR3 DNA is TGTGCCAGCAGTGAATTACAGGGAGCTACCTACGAGCAGTACTTC.